The 20 T cell receptor beta chains below all came from one sample that was sequenced in a study of cytomegalovirus exposure and HLA in healthy donors. The PCR was carried out with 60 Vbeta primers and 13 Jbeta primers. Method: immunoSEQ multiplex PCR; TCRdb's copy keeps in-frame clones and lacks some. The sample lists fewer than 200,000 clones; approximately 82% were seen once. Sequencing was carried out using PBMCs. These receptors were obtained from a man aged 35 to 55 in good health and CMV-seropositive.

V and J are TRBV7-2 and TRBJ2-4; 9 nucleotides agree with TRBD2. This CDR3 region has 17 residues. Germline lookup yields CDR1 SGHTA and CDR2 FQGNSA. V was clipped by 2 bases and J by 7 bases; unmatched bases: 12. CDR3 protein: CASSLFAGAGGLNIQYF. CDR3 in DNA: TGTGCCAGCAGCTTATTTGCGGGAGCGGGAGGTTTGAACATTCAGTACTTC.

The rearrangement joins TRBV30 to TRBJ1-4; a possible D gene is TRBD1 (5 bases). CDR3 length: 13 residues. Deletions cut 3 bases from V and 5 bases from J, with 10 bases between. CDR1 GTSNPN and CDR2 SVGIG come from the germline V gene (reference sequence). Here the CDR3 DNA reads TGTGCCTGGAGGGGGGGACGGAATGAAAAACTGTTTTTT. Translation: CAWRGGRNEKLFF. Supplemented by reference TRBV30 and TRBJ1-4, the full variable domain reads SQTIHQWPATLVQPVGSPLSLECTVEGTSNPNLYWYRQAAGRGLQLLFYSVGIGQISSEVPQNLSASRPQDRQFILSSKKLLLSDSGFYLCAWRGGRNEKLFFGSGTQLSVL.

The chain is built from TRBV27 and TRBJ1-6; D is unresolved. Germline V gene data show CDR1 as MNHEY and CDR2 as SMNVEV (reference sequence). CDR3 length equals 12 residues. The ends were cut back, 6 bases at V and 9 bases at J, with 9 bases in the middle. The CDR3 spells CASRVPSSPLHF. CDR3 DNA: TGTGCCAGCAGGGTTCCGAGTTCACCCCTCCACTTT.

The chain joins TRBV5-1 to TRBJ1-1, with TRBD1 matching 7 bases. Germline V gene lookup returns CDR1 SGHRS and CDR2 YFSETQ. The CDR3 runs 14 residues. Germline trimming cut 4 bases from V and 4 bases from J; bases unmatched to any gene: 7. The DNA for the CDR3 is TGCGCCAGCAGCACGGGACAGCCTGGCACTGAAGCTTTCTTT. Amino acid sequence: CASSTGQPGTEAFF.

V gene TRBV5-1 combines with J gene TRBJ2-3; 7 bases fit TRBD1. V was pared by 2 bases and J by 6 bases, with 9 bases of the junction left unmatched. The CDR3 covers 15 residues. Per the germline V gene, CDR1 is SGHRS and CDR2 is YFSETQ. CDR3 coding DNA: TGCGCCAGCAGCTTACTAGACAGGGTTGGGGATACGCAGTATTTT. As protein: CASSLLDRVGDTQYF.

The V and J genes are TRBV28 and TRBJ2-1; 10 nucleotides align to TRBD2. Germline CDR1 and CDR2: MDHEN and SYDVKM. V lost 1 base, J lost 3 bases, and 3 bases stayed unmatched. CDR3 length: 16 amino acids. The CDR3: CASSLLSSGSYNEQFF. In DNA, the CDR3 is TGTGCCAGCAGTTTATTGTCTAGCGGGAGCTACAATGAGCAGTTCTTC.

In its sample, this clone was seen a few times. The V gene is TRBV11-1, the J gene TRBJ1-1; possibly TRBD1 for D (5 bases). With 8 bases removed from V and 4 bases from J, the gap between germline ends came to 14 bases. From germline, CDR1 is SGHAT and CDR2 FQDESV (reference sequence). The CDR3 is made up of 13 amino acids. The CDR3 nucleotides are TGTGCCAGCTGTAGGGGTAGGACCACTGAAGCTTTCTTT. Residues: CASCRGRTTEAFF.

This clone came up once. V gene TRBV7-9 combines with J gene TRBJ1-5; the D is unclear. Germline CDR1 SEHNR, CDR2 FQNEAQ (reference sequence). The CDR3 runs to 15 residues. Trimming stripped 6 bases from V and 2 bases from J, with 14 bases between. This CDR3 reads CASSANRGGNQPQHF. The CDR3 DNA sequence: TGTGCCAGCAGTGCCAATCGGGGTGGCAATCAGCCCCAGCATTTT.

CDR3 sequence reads: CASSFHRDSSYNEQFF. CDR3 DNA sequence: TGTGCCAGCAGCTTTCACCGGGACAGCTCCTACAATGAGCAGTTCTTC. The rearrangement links TRBV7-8 to TRBJ2-1; the match to TRBD1 covers 7 bases. CDR1 and CDR2 (germline): SGHVS, FQNEAQ. V dropped 3 bases and J dropped 0; count of bases not matched to a gene: 5. The CDR3 contains 16 residues.

This clone was counted between two and nine times. V gene TRBV5-1 combines with J gene TRBJ2-5; TRBD1 matches 8 bases. This CDR3 region has 15 residues. Germline V gene sequence: CDR1 SGHRS, CDR2 YFSETQ. The ends lost 0 bases at V and 5 bases at J; junction bases unmatched: 6. The CDR3 spells CASSLARTGIETQYF. In DNA form, the CDR3 reads TGCGCCAGCAGCTTGGCACGGACAGGGATCGAGACCCAGTACTTC.

The J gene is TRBJ2-2, the V gene TRBV10-3; 10 bases fit TRBD1. Germline V lookup: CDR1 ENHRY, CDR2 SYGVKD. J was trimmed by 4 bases and V by 8 bases; bases with no gene match: 4. The CDR3 is made up of 14 amino acids. The CDR3 loop is CAISRTGGTGELFF. The CDR3 nucleotides read TGTGCCATCTCTAGGACAGGGGGCACCGGGGAGCTGTTTTTT.

The chain uses TRBV5-5 and TRBJ2-1; D gene ambiguous. The length of the CDR3 is 16 residues. Per germline, CDR1 SGHKS and CDR2 YYEKEE (reference sequence). The ends were cut back, 1 base at V and 0 bases at J, with 11 bases in the middle. The chain's CDR3 is CASSLNFASSYNEQFF. The CDR3 DNA is TGTGCCAGCAGCTTGAACTTCGCATCCTCCTACAATGAGCAGTTCTTC.

The rearrangement joins TRBV7-9 to TRBJ2-7, with a weak D call TRBD2 (5 bases). Trimming cost V 5 bases and J 2 bases, with 16 bases left between them. Germline CDR1 is SEHNR and CDR2 is FQNEAQ (reference sequence). The CDR3 is made up of 15 amino acids. CDR3 in DNA: TGTGCCAGCAGCCCCCGGACGGCGACTACCTACGAGCAGTACTTC. It specifies CASSPRTATTYEQYF. The full variable domain, with the rest looked up from reference TRBV7-9 and TRBJ2-7, is DTGVSQNPRHKITKRGQNVTFRCDPISEHNRLYWYRQTLGQGPEFLTYFQNEAQLEKSRLLSDRFSAERPKGSFSTLEIQRTEQGDSAMYLCASSPRTATTYEQYFGPGTRLTVT.

The J gene is TRBJ2-3, the V gene TRBV7-9, with 8 bases matching TRBD2. This CDR3 is built from 15 residues. The V and J ends lost 3 bases and 0 bases, in that order; junction bases with no gene match: 2. Germline-derived CDR1 and CDR2 are SEHNR and FQNEAQ (reference sequence). CDR3 protein: CASSLAGGSTDTQYF. CDR3 nucleotide sequence: TGTGCCAGCAGCTTGGCGGGAGGAAGCACAGATACGCAGTATTTT.

V usage is TRBV25-1 and J usage is TRBJ2-5, with 9 bases fitting TRBD2. The end of the DNA fits TRBJ2-7 better, so the J call may be wrong. The CDR3 consists of 16 residues. Germline CDR1 is MGHDK and CDR2 is SYGVNS. CDR3 amino acids: CASSEWVSGGTYEQYF. The CDR3 nucleotides are TGTGCCAGCAGTGAATGGGTTAGCGGGGGAACCTACGAGCAGTACTTC.

J is TRBJ1-5 and V is TRBV2, with D tentatively TRBD1 (6 bases). Trimming cost V 3 bases and J 3 bases, with 18 bases left between them. Germline V gene lookup returns CDR1 SNHLY and CDR2 FYNNEI. The CDR3 runs 17 residues. CDR3 in DNA: TGTGCCAGCAGTGACGGGGGGGCGTGGAATGACAATCAGCCCCAGCATTTT. Translated, it gives CASSDGGAWNDNQPQHF.

This chain uses TRBV5-1 with TRBJ2-5; 9 bases align to TRBD2. V lost 0 bases and J lost 5; bases outside the gene matches: 8. This CDR3 has 16 residues. Germline CDR1 is SGHRS and CDR2 is YFSETQ. CDR3 DNA: TGCGCCAGCAGCTTGGTCGGCGGGAGGGCCGTGGAGACCCAGTACTTC. This translates into CASSLVGGRAVETQYF. Using reference TRBV5-1 and TRBJ2-5 for the parts outside the CDR3, the full variable domain is KAGVTQTPRYLIKTRGQQVTLSCSPISGHRSVSWYQQTPGQGLQFLFEYFSETQRNKGNFPGRFSGRQFSNSRSEMNVSTLELGDSALYLCASSLVGGRAVETQYFGPGTRLLVL.

In the case of this clone: A junction end diverges from the germline sequence, so it may reflect a read error. The chain joins TRBV5-1 to TRBJ2-3; TRBD2 agrees at 9 bases. CDR3 size: 18 residues. CDR1 and CDR2 from the germline V gene are SGHRS and YFSETQ. DNA for the CDR3: TGCGCCAGCAGCTTGGCCTCGTTGGGCGGGACTAGCACAGATGCGCAGTATTTT. It encodes CASSLASLGGTSTDAQYF.

V usage is TRBV6-5 and J usage is TRBJ2-7, with D maybe TRBD1 (6 bases). The CDR3 has 15 residues. V lost 0 bases and J lost 2, with 11 bases in between. Looked up from germline, CDR1 is MNHEY and CDR2 is SVGAGI. This CDR3 reads CASSYSNRDPYEQYF. The CDR3 bases are TGTGCCAGCAGTTACTCGAACAGGGACCCCTACGAGCAGTACTTC.

The V gene is TRBV7-3, the J gene TRBJ2-7; the match to TRBD2 covers 9 bases. The germline CDR1 and CDR2 sequences are SGHTA and FQGTGA. The junction had 10 bases not matched to a gene; V was cut back by 0 bases and J by 4 bases. The CDR3 runs 17 residues. CDR3 in amino acids: CASSLTRKASGKYEQYF. CDR3 bases: TGTGCCAGCAGCTTAACGAGGAAGGCTAGCGGGAAGTACGAGCAGTACTTC.